A selection of T cell receptor beta chains follows, all from one sample in a study of blood T cell repertoires in COVID-19. Profiled with immunoSEQ multiplex PCR; TCRdb holds only in-frame clones, not every one. The sample shows 150,000 or so clones, 76% of them seen only once. Material: peripheral blood. These TCRs come from a woman at least 80 years old with active or convalescent COVID-19. Both conserved end residues are part of each CDR3. Fields, in order: J gene, V gene, D gene, clone size, CDR3 protein, CDR3 DNA. D genes are given only for firm matches. Not all rows give a size; the values are once, few, many and, for expanded clones, a class.

j_gene: TRBJ2-4
v_gene: TRBV28
d_gene: TRBD1
abundance: .
CDR3aa: CASKPGQGSAKNIQYF
CDR3nt: TGTGCCAGCAAACCGGGACAGGGGTCAGCCAAAAACATTCAGTACTTC

j_gene: TRBJ1-6
v_gene: TRBV25-1
d_gene: TRBD1
abundance: .
CDR3aa: CASRGDRGHSPNNSPLHF
CDR3nt: TGTGCCAGCAGGGGGGACAGGGGGCATTCCCCTAATAATTCACCCCTCCACTTT

j_gene: TRBJ1-2
v_gene: TRBV5-1
d_gene: TRBD1
abundance: .
CDR3aa: CASSWGQGEGNGYTF
CDR3nt: TGCGCCAGCAGCTGGGGACAGGGTGAAGGAAATGGCTACACCTTC

j_gene: TRBJ1-4
v_gene: TRBV5-1
d_gene: .
abundance: .
CDR3aa: CASSLVSATNEKLFF
CDR3nt: TGCGCCAGCAGCCTTGTATCTGCAACTAATGAAAAACTGTTTTTT

j_gene: TRBJ1-6
v_gene: TRBV11-2
d_gene: TRBD1
abundance: .
CDR3aa: CASTGQVPPLHF
CDR3nt: TGTGCCAGCACCGGACAGGTTCCACCCCTCCACTTT

j_gene: TRBJ2-3
v_gene: TRBV5-1
d_gene: TRBD1
abundance: .
CDR3aa: CASSRMGQLPGADTQYF
CDR3nt: TGCGCCAGCAGCCGTATGGGACAGCTCCCCGGCGCAGATACGCAGTATTTT

j_gene: TRBJ1-6
v_gene: TRBV9
d_gene: .
abundance: few
CDR3aa: CASSSGGGLNSPLHF
CDR3nt: TGTGCCAGCAGCTCAGGCGGGGGGCTTAATTCACCCCTCCACTTT

j_gene: TRBJ1-4
v_gene: TRBV6-6
d_gene: .
abundance: .
CDR3aa: CASSWRVRGEEKLFF
CDR3nt: TGTGCCAGCAGTTGGAGGGTAAGGGGAGAAGAAAAACTGTTTTTT

j_gene: TRBJ2-1
v_gene: TRBV6-5
d_gene: TRBD2
abundance: .
CDR3aa: CASSTAGGYFNEQFF
CDR3nt: TGTGCCAGCAGTACGGCGGGGGGGTATTTCAATGAGCAGTTCTTC

j_gene: TRBJ1-1
v_gene: TRBV2
d_gene: TRBD1
abundance: few
CDR3aa: CASRFDRGGNTEAFF
CDR3nt: TGTGCCAGCAGATTCGACAGGGGTGGGAACACTGAAGCTTTCTTT

j_gene: TRBJ1-1
v_gene: TRBV7-9
d_gene: .
abundance: many
CDR3aa: CASSFLGTEAFF
CDR3nt: TGTGCCAGCAGCTTTCTCGGCACTGAAGCTTTCTTT

j_gene: TRBJ1-6
v_gene: TRBV9
d_gene: TRBD1
abundance: .
CDR3aa: CASSVEGTGGNSPLHF
CDR3nt: TGTGCCAGCAGCGTAGAGGGCACAGGGGGTAATTCACCCCTCCACTTT

j_gene: TRBJ1-2
v_gene: TRBV30
d_gene: TRBD1
abundance: .
CDR3aa: CAWDGTGFPWGGYTF
CDR3nt: TGTGCCTGGGACGGGACAGGGTTCCCATGGGGGGGCTACACCTTC

j_gene: TRBJ1-1
v_gene: TRBV30
d_gene: TRBD1
abundance: .
CDR3aa: CAWRLGRGRTEAFF
CDR3nt: TGTGCCTGGAGATTAGGTAGGGGGCGTACTGAAGCTTTCTTT

j_gene: TRBJ2-7
v_gene: TRBV6-6
d_gene: TRBD1
abundance: .
CDR3aa: CASSYGTGNEQYF
CDR3nt: TGTGCCAGCAGTTACGGGACAGGGAACGAGCAGTACTTC

j_gene: TRBJ2-1
v_gene: TRBV27
d_gene: TRBD2
abundance: .
CDR3aa: CASSLAVLAGDGYNEQFF
CDR3nt: TGTGCCAGCAGTTTAGCTGTGCTAGCGGGGGACGGCTACAATGAGCAGTTCTTC

j_gene: TRBJ1-2
v_gene: TRBV7-9
d_gene: TRBD1
abundance: .
CDR3aa: CASSPPGTALGYTF
CDR3nt: TGTGCCAGCAGCCCCCCGGGGACAGCCCTTGGCTACACCTTC

j_gene: TRBJ2-2
v_gene: TRBV19
d_gene: .
abundance: .
CDR3aa: CASSIAGNTGELFF
CDR3nt: TGTGCCAGTAGTATCGCAGGGAACACCGGGGAGCTGTTTTTT

j_gene: TRBJ2-5
v_gene: TRBV18
d_gene: TRBD2
abundance: few
CDR3aa: CASSLRGAQTQYF
CDR3nt: TGTGCCAGCTCACTGCGGGGGGCCCAGACCCAGTACTTC

j_gene: TRBJ1-4
v_gene: TRBV19
d_gene: .
abundance: .
CDR3aa: CASTATGNEKLFF
CDR3nt: TGTGCCAGTACCGCCACGGGTAATGAAAAACTGTTTTTT

j_gene: TRBJ2-7
v_gene: TRBV7-8
d_gene: .
abundance: .
CDR3aa: CASNTDGRGTYEQYF
CDR3nt: TGTGCCAGCAACACCGACGGCAGGGGAACCTACGAGCAGTACTTC

j_gene: TRBJ2-3
v_gene: TRBV27
d_gene: .
abundance: few
CDR3aa: CASSSTDTQYF
CDR3nt: TGTGCCAGCAGCTCCACAGATACGCAGTATTTT

j_gene: TRBJ1-4
v_gene: TRBV5-5
d_gene: .
abundance: .
CDR3aa: CASSWAGTFFATNEKLFF
CDR3nt: TGTGCCAGCAGCTGGGCTGGCACCTTCTTTGCAACTAATGAAAAACTGTTTTTT

j_gene: TRBJ1-6
v_gene: TRBV2
d_gene: .
abundance: .
CDR3aa: CASSEQGNNSPLHF
CDR3nt: TGTGCCAGCAGTGAACAGGGGAATAATTCACCCCTCCACTTT

j_gene: TRBJ2-5
v_gene: TRBV19
d_gene: TRBD1
abundance: .
CDR3aa: CASSRGDRFLQETQYF
CDR3nt: TGTGCCAGTAGTAGGGGGGACAGGTTCCTGCAAGAGACCCAGTACTTC

j_gene: TRBJ1-2
v_gene: TRBV7-6
d_gene: .
abundance: few
CDR3aa: CASSLAPQANYGYTF
CDR3nt: TGTGCCAGCAGCTTGGCCCCCCAAGCTAACTATGGCTACACCTTC

j_gene: TRBJ1-2
v_gene: TRBV4-1
d_gene: .
abundance: .
CDR3aa: CASSQVGRGVYGYTF
CDR3nt: TGCGCCAGCAGCCAAGTTGGGAGGGGGGTCTATGGCTACACCTTC

j_gene: TRBJ2-5
v_gene: TRBV6-5
d_gene: TRBD1
abundance: .
CDR3aa: CASRRQGWETQYF
CDR3nt: TGTGCCAGCAGACGACAGGGCTGGGAGACCCAGTACTTC

j_gene: TRBJ1-1
v_gene: TRBV28
d_gene: TRBD1
abundance: .
CDR3aa: CASSQTGGDTEAFF
CDR3nt: TGTGCCAGCAGTCAAACAGGGGGCGACACTGAAGCTTTCTTT

j_gene: TRBJ1-5
v_gene: TRBV2
d_gene: .
abundance: once
CDR3aa: CASRGSHRQLSNQPQHF
CDR3nt: TGTGCCAGCAGGGGAAGTCACAGGCAACTTAGCAATCAGCCCCAGCATTTT

j_gene: TRBJ1-5
v_gene: TRBV21-1
d_gene: .
abundance: .
CDR3aa: CASSKSVYSNQPQHF
CDR3nt: TGTGCCAGCAGCAAATCGGTCTATAGCAATCAGCCCCAGCATTTT

j_gene: TRBJ2-2
v_gene: TRBV7-2
d_gene: TRBD1
abundance: once
CDR3aa: CASSLRRTGNAGELFF
CDR3nt: TGTGCCAGCAGCCTGAGACGGACAGGCAACGCCGGGGAGCTGTTTTTT

j_gene: TRBJ1-2
v_gene: TRBV3-1/TRBV3-2
d_gene: .
abundance: .
CDR3aa: CASSQDEGTYGYTF
CDR3nt: TGTGCCAGCAGCCAAGATGAGGGAACCTATGGCTACACCTTC

j_gene: TRBJ2-6
v_gene: TRBV15
d_gene: .
abundance: .
CDR3aa: CATSRSGSPGANVLTF
CDR3nt: TGTGCCACCAGCAGATCCGGGTCCCCCGGGGCCAACGTCCTGACTTTC

j_gene: TRBJ2-2
v_gene: TRBV7-6
d_gene: TRBD1
abundance: .
CDR3aa: CASSAGTGTRELFF
CDR3nt: TGTGCCAGCAGTGCTGGGACAGGGACCCGGGAGCTGTTTTTT

j_gene: TRBJ2-3
v_gene: TRBV18
d_gene: .
abundance: .
CDR3aa: CASSPRQSDTQYF
CDR3nt: TGTGCCAGCTCACCACGACAGTCAGATACGCAGTATTTT

j_gene: TRBJ2-1
v_gene: TRBV6-5
d_gene: .
abundance: .
CDR3aa: CASSLYNEQFF
CDR3nt: TGTGCCAGCAGCCTATACAATGAGCAGTTCTTC

j_gene: TRBJ2-1
v_gene: TRBV28
d_gene: TRBD1
abundance: once
CDR3aa: CASSSGGNNDEQFF
CDR3nt: TGTGCCAGCAGCTCAGGGGGTAATAACGATGAGCAGTTCTTC

j_gene: TRBJ2-1
v_gene: TRBV10-1
d_gene: .
abundance: .
CDR3aa: CASSASSRGGNEQFF
CDR3nt: TGCGCCAGCAGCGCCAGTTCGCGGGGCGGCAATGAGCAGTTCTTC

j_gene: TRBJ1-3
v_gene: TRBV4-1
d_gene: .
abundance: .
CDR3aa: CASSQDMRNSGNTIYF
CDR3nt: TGCGCCAGCAGCCAAGATATGCGAAACTCTGGAAACACCATATATTTT

j_gene: TRBJ1-2
v_gene: TRBV24-1
d_gene: TRBD1
abundance: .
CDR3aa: CATSDPRQGAGYGYTF
CDR3nt: TGTGCCACCAGTGATCCTAGACAGGGGGCTGGTTATGGCTACACCTTC

j_gene: TRBJ2-1
v_gene: TRBV7-2
d_gene: TRBD1
abundance: .
CDR3aa: CASSSYRGSYNEQFF
CDR3nt: TGTGCCAGCAGCTCATACAGGGGCTCCTACAATGAGCAGTTCTTC

j_gene: TRBJ1-2
v_gene: TRBV6-1
d_gene: .
abundance: once
CDR3aa: CASSEGGLSYGYTF
CDR3nt: TGTGCCAGCAGTGAAGGGGGCTTATCATATGGCTACACCTTC

j_gene: TRBJ1-2
v_gene: TRBV18
d_gene: TRBD1
abundance: .
CDR3aa: CASSSDRGYGYTF
CDR3nt: TGTGCCAGCTCATCGGACAGGGGGTATGGCTACACCTTC

j_gene: TRBJ2-1
v_gene: TRBV24-1
d_gene: TRBD1
abundance: .
CDR3aa: CATSTGGSMNEQFF
CDR3nt: TGTGCCACCTCTACAGGGGGCTCGATGAATGAGCAGTTCTTC

j_gene: TRBJ1-4
v_gene: TRBV7-8
d_gene: TRBD1
abundance: once
CDR3aa: CASSTDRGRNEKLFF
CDR3nt: TGTGCCAGCAGCACTGACAGGGGGCGTAATGAAAAACTGTTTTTT

j_gene: TRBJ2-5
v_gene: TRBV5-1
d_gene: .
abundance: .
CDR3aa: CASSVVQETQYF
CDR3nt: TGCGCCAGCAGCGTAGTCCAAGAGACCCAGTACTTC

j_gene: TRBJ1-1
v_gene: TRBV6-5
d_gene: .
abundance: .
CDR3aa: CASIRLGEGATEAFF
CDR3nt: TGTGCCAGCATACGACTCGGGGAGGGTGCCACTGAAGCTTTCTTT

j_gene: TRBJ1-4
v_gene: TRBV25-1
d_gene: TRBD1
abundance: .
CDR3aa: CASSPGTGREKLFF
CDR3nt: TGTGCCAGCAGTCCCGGGACAGGAAGGGAAAAACTGTTTTTT

j_gene: TRBJ1-1
v_gene: TRBV6-6
d_gene: TRBD1
abundance: .
CDR3aa: CASSRQGGTEAFF
CDR3nt: TGTGCCAGCAGTCGACAGGGAGGCACTGAAGCTTTCTTT

j_gene: TRBJ2-7
v_gene: TRBV6-1
d_gene: TRBD2
abundance: few
CDR3aa: CASSKGLAGVTSSYEQYF
CDR3nt: TGTGCCAGCAGTAAAGGACTAGCGGGGGTTACAAGCTCCTACGAGCAGTACTTC

j_gene: TRBJ2-7
v_gene: TRBV11-3
d_gene: TRBD1
abundance: .
CDR3aa: CASSPRHGTGEQYF
CDR3nt: TGTGCCAGCAGCCCGAGGCACGGGACAGGCGAGCAGTACTTC